This T cell receptor (beta chain) was sequenced during a study of T cell responses to AZD1222 COVID-19 vaccine. Notes on the study in general: Spike as a whole was targeted by vaccine-associated CD4 TCRs, dominant at 160-218 and 743-854. Two doses of AZD1222 preceded a rise in Spike-specific TCR breadth and depth.

V was clipped by 7 bases and J by 2 bases, with 12 bases between them. This CDR3 has 15 residues. Per germline, CDR1 MDHEN and CDR2 SYDVKM. As regards this clone: Its antigen remains unknown.

Clones were sequenced by immunoSEQ multiplex PCR, and TCRdb holds only the in-frame ones, with some missing. The sample holds about 120,000 clones, roughly 90% seen once. The source material was peripheral blood, sampled on day 0 of AZD1222 vaccination. This chain uses TRBV28 with TRBJ1-6; unclear D gene. This sequence was found in an adult in good health. CDR3 sequence: CASKTGPTYNSPLHF. The CDR3 DNA reads TGTGCCAGCAAAACGGGTCCGACCTATAATTCACCCCTCCACTTT.